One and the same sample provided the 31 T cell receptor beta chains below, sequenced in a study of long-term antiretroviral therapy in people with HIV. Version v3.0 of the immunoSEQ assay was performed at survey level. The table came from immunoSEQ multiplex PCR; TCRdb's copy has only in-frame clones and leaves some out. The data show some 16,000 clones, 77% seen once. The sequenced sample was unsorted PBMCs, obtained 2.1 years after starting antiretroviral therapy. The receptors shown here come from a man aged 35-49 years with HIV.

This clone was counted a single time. The CDR3 loop reads CASSLGDTGELFF. The DNA of the CDR3 is TGTGCCAGCAGCTTGGGAGATACCGGGGAGCTGTTTTTT. The chain combines TRBV5-6 with TRBJ2-2; D gene uncertain. Germline values: CDR1 SGHDT, CDR2 YYEEEE. V was clipped by 0 bases and J by 5 bases, with 5 bases between them. This CDR3 spans 13 amino acids. The whole variable domain, filled in from reference TRBV5-6 and TRBJ2-2, reads DAGVTQSPTHLIKTRGQQVTLRCSPKSGHDTVSWYQQALGQGPQFIFQYYEEEERQRGNFPDRFSGHQFPNYSSELNVNALLLGDSALYLCASSLGDTGELFFGEGSRLTVL.

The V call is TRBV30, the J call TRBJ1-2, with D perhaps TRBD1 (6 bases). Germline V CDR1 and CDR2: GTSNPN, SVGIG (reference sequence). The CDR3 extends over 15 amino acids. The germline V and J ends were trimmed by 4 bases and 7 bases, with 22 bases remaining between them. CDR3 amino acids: CAWNVSPGAPTGYTF. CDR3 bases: TGTGCCTGGAATGTAAGCCCAGGGGCTCCTACTGGCTACACCTTC.

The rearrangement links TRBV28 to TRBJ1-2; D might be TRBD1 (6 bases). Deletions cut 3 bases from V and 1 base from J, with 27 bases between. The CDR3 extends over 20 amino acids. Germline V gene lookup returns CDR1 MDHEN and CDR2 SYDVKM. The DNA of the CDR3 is TGTGCCAGCAGTTTGAGATTTCTCGGGACACCAAAGGGGCTTAACTATGGCTACACCTTC. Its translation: CASSLRFLGTPKGLNYGYTF.

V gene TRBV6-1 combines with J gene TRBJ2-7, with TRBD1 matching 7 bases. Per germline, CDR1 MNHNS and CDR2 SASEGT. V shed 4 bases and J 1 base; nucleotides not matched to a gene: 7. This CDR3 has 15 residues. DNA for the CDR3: TGTGCCAGCAGTGGGCGACAGGGTGGTTCCTACGAGCAGTACTTC. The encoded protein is CASSGRQGGSYEQYF.

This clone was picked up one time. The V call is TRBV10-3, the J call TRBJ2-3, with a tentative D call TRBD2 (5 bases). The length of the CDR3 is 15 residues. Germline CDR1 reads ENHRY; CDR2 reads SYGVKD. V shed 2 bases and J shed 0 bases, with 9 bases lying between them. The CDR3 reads CAISEGGPSTDTQYF. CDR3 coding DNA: TGTGCCATCAGTGAGGGAGGACCGAGCACAGATACGCAGTATTTT.

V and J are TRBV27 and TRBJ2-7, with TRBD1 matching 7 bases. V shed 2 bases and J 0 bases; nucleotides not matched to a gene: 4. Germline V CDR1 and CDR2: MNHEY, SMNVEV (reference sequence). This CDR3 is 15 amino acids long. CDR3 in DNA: TGTGCCAGCAGTTTAATCGGGACAGCCTCCTACGAGCAGTACTTC. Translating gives CASSLIGTASYEQYF.

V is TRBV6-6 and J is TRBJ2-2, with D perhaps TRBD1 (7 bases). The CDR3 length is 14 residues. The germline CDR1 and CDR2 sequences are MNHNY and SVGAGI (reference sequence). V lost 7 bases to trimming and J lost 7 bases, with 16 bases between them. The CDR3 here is CASTGGKRSGELFF. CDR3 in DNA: TGTGCCAGCACAGGGGGGAAAAGGAGCGGGGAGCTGTTTTTT.

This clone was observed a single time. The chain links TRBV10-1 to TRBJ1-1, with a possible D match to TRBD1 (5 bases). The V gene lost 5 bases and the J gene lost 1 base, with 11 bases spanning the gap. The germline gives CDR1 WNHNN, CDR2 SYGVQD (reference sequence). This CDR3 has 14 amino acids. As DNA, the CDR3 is TGCGCCAGCAGTCTGGACACTTCGAACACTGAAGCTTTCTTT. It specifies CASSLDTSNTEAFF.

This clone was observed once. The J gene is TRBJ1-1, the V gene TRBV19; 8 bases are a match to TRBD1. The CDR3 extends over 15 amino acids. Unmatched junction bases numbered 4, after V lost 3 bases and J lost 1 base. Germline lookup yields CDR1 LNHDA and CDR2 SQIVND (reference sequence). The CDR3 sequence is CASSIPGTGNTEAFF. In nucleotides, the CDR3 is TGTGCCAGTAGTATTCCCGGGACAGGGAACACTGAAGCTTTCTTT.

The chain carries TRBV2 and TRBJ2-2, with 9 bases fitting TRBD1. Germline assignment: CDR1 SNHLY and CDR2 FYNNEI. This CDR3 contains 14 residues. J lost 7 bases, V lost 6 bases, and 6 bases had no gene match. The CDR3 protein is CASSRTGEGGELFF. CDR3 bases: TGTGCCAGCAGCAGGACAGGGGAGGGCGGGGAGCTGTTTTTT.

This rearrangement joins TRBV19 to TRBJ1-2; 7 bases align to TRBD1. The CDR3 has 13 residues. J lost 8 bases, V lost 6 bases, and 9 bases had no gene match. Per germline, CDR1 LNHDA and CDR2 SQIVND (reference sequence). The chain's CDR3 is CASSGTVSGGYTF. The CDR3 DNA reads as TGTGCCAGTAGCGGGACAGTGTCGGGCGGCTACACCTTC. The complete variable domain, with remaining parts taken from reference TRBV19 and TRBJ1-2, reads DGGITQSPKYLFRKEGQNVTLSCEQNLNHDAMYWYRQDPGQGLRLIYYSQIVNDFQKGDIAEGYSVSREKKESFPLTVTSAQKNPTAFYLCASSGTVSGGYTFGSGTRLTVV.

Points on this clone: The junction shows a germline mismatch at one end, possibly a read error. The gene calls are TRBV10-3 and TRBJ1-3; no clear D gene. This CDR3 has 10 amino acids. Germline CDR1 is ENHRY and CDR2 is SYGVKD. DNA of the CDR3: TGTGCCACCAGTGGAAACACCATATATTTT. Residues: CATSGNTIYF.

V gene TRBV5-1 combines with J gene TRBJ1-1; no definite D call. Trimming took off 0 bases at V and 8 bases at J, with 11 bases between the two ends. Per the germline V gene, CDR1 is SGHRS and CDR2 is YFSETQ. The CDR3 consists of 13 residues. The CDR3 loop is CASSLGLSEEAFF. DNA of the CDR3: TGCGCCAGCAGCTTGGGTCTTTCGGAAGAAGCTTTCTTT.

CDR3 sequence (DNA): TGTGCCAGCAGCTTAGCAGGAAGGTCGAACTACGAGCAGTACTTC. Protein sequence: CASSLAGRSNYEQYF. The genes are TRBV7-8 and TRBJ2-7, with unresolved D. Germline loops: CDR1 SGHVS, CDR2 FQNEAQ. This CDR3 region has 15 residues. Trimming left V 0 bases short and J 3 bases short, with 12 bases between.

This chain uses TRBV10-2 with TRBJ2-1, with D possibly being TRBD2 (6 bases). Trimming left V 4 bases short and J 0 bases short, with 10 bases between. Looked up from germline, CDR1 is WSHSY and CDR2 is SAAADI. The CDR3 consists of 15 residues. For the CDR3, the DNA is TGCGCCAGCAGTGGCGGGACTCCCTCCTACAATGAGCAGTTCTTC. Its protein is CASSGGTPSYNEQFF.

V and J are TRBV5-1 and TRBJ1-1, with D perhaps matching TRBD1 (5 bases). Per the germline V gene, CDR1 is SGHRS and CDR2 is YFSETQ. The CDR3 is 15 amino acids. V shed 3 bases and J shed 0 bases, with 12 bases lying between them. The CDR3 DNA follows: TGCGCCAGCAGCTGGGGGTCGTACGTGAACACTGAAGCTTTCTTT. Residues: CASSWGSYVNTEAFF.

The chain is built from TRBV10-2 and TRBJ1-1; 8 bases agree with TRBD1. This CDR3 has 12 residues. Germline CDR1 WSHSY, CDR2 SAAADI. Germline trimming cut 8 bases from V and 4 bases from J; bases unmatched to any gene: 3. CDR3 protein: CASLGQGTEAFF. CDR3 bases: TGCGCCAGCCTCGGACAGGGCACTGAAGCTTTCTTT.

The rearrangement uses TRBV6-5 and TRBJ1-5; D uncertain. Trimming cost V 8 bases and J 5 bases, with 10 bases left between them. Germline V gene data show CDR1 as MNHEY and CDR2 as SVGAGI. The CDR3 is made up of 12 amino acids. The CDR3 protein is CASGLADQPQHF. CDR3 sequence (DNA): TGTGCCAGCGGACTAGCGGATCAGCCCCAGCATTTT.

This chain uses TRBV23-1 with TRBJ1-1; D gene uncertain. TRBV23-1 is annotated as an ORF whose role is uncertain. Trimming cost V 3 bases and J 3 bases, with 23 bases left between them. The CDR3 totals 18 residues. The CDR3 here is CASSHPRAGGRWDTEAFF. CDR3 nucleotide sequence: TGCGCCAGCAGTCACCCAAGGGCCGGCGGAAGGTGGGACACTGAAGCTTTCTTT.

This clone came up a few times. CDR3 nucleotide sequence: TGCGCCAGCACCTTGACAGTGGCGAACACTGAAGCTTTCTTT. Amino acids: CASTLTVANTEAFF. The V call is TRBV10-2, the J call TRBJ1-1; a weak D match, TRBD1 (5 bases). This CDR3 is 14 amino acids long. Germline-derived CDR1 and CDR2 are WSHSY and SAAADI. V was cut by 7 bases and J by 1 base, with 13 bases left in between.

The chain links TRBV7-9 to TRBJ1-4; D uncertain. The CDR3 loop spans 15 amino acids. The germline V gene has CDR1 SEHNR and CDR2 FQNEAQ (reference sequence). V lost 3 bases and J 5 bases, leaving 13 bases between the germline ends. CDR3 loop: CASSFKAGFNEKLFF. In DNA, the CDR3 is TGTGCCAGCAGCTTCAAGGCAGGCTTCAATGAAAAACTGTTTTTT.

The CDR3 here is CASSLAVAKTDTQYF. The CDR3 bases are TGCGCCAGCAGCTTGGCGGTAGCGAAAACAGATACGCAGTATTTT. The chain links TRBV5-1 to TRBJ2-3; tentative D call: TRBD2 (5 bases). V was cut by 0 bases and J by 3 bases, with 11 bases left in between. The germline CDR1 and CDR2 sequences are SGHRS and YFSETQ. CDR3 length: 15 residues.

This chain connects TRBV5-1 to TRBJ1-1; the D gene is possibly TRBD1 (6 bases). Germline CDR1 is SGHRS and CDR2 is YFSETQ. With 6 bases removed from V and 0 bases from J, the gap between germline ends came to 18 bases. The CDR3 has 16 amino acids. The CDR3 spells CASNGQSPPVNTEAFF. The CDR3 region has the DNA TGCGCCAGCAATGGACAGAGCCCCCCGGTGAACACTGAAGCTTTCTTT.

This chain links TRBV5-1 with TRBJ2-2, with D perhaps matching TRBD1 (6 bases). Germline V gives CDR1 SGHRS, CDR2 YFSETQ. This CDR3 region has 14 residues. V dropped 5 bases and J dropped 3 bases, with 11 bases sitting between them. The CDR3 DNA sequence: TGCGCCAGCAGGGCCAGGGGTGACACCGGGGAGCTGTTTTTT. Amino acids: CASRARGDTGELFF.

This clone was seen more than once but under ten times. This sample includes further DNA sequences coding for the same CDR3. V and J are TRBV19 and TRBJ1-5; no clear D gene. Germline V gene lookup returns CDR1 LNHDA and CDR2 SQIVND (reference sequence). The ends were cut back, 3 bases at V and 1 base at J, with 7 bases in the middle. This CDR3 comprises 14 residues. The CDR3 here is CASSIGESNQPQHF. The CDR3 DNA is TGTGCCAGTAGTATTGGGGAAAGCAATCAGCCCCAGCATTTT.

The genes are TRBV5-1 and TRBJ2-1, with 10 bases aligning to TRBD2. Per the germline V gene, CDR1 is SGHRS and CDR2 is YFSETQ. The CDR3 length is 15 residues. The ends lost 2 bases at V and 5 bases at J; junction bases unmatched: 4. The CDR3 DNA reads TGCGCCAGCAGCTTTACTAGCGGGACTAACAATGAGCAGTTCTTC. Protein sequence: CASSFTSGTNNEQFF.

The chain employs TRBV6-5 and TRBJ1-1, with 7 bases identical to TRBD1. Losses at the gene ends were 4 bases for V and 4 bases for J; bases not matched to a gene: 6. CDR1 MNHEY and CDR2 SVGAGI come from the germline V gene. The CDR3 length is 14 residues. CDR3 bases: TGTGCCAGCAGTTTGACAGGGTTTGGCACTGAAGCTTTCTTT. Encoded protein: CASSLTGFGTEAFF.

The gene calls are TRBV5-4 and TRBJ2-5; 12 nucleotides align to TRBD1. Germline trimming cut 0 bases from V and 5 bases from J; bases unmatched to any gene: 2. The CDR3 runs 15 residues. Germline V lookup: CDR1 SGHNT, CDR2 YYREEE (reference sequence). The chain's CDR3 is CASSLVGQGAETQYF. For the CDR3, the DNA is TGTGCCAGCAGCTTGGTGGGACAGGGGGCGGAGACCCAGTACTTC.

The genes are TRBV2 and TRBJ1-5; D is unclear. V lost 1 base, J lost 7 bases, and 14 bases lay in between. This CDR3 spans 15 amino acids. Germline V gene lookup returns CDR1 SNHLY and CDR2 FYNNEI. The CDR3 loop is CASSEVEGMGQPQHF. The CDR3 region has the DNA TGTGCCAGCAGTGAAGTGGAGGGCATGGGACAGCCCCAGCATTTT.

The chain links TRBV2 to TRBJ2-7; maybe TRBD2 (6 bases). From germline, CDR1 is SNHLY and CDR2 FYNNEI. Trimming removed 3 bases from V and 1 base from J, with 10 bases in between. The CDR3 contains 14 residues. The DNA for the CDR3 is TGTGCCAGCAGTGAGGGGAGGTTTTCCTACGAGCAGTACTTC. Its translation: CASSEGRFSYEQYF.

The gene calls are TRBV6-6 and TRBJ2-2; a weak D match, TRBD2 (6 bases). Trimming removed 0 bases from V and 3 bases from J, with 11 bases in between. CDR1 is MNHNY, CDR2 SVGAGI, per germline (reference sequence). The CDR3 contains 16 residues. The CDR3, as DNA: TGTGCCAGCAGTTACTCATTTGCGGGGCACACCGGGGAGCTGTTTTTT. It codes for CASSYSFAGHTGELFF.